This T cell receptor (beta chain) was captured in a study of OX40 agonist ivuxolimab in advanced cancers. Study-wide context: The costimulatory receptor OX40 (CD134) was targeted by ivuxolimab, a fully human IgG2 agonistic monoclonal antibody. Intravenous ivuxolimab was administered to patients every 2 weeks at six dose levels: 0.01, 0.1, 0.3, 1.5, 3 and 10 mg/kg. Of the roughly 52 patients in dose escalation, about 20 had hepatocellular carcinoma, roughly 15 had melanoma, 9 had renal cell carcinoma and 9 had head and neck cancer. A male proportion of roughly 80% and a mean age of approximately 58 years, ranging from about 20 to 80, were recorded for the dose-escalation cohort. Patients were allowed to have had prior anti-PD-1, anti-PD-L1 or anti-CTLA-4 therapy, and 40% of the dose-escalation patients had previously received checkpoint inhibitors. Partial responses were achieved by three dose-escalation patients, of whom one had hepatocellular carcinoma and two had cutaneous melanoma. Peripheral TCRbeta sequencing aimed to test whether ivuxolimab altered TCR sequence diversity and caused clonal T-cell expansion. The monotherapy dose-escalation portion (N ≈ 57 patients) of the phase I ivuxolimab trial is reported in the paper. Results the study describes overall, beyond this receptor: At doses from 0.1 to 3.0 mg/kg, clonal expansion was seen in both CD4+ and CD8+ blood T cells between baseline and week 6. The antigen specificity of the clonally expanded peripheral T cells was not determined. On average, CD8+ T cells showed more expanded clones than CD4+ T cells after ivuxolimab. Partial responders in the 0.1-3.0 mg/kg groups had among the lowest normalized peripheral clonal expansion, especially among CD8+ T cells. Low levels of normalized T-cell clonal expansion were also shown by some nonresponding patients.

With respect to this clone: Its binding antigen is unknown. No much larger clone is present one base from it, and per-base qualities are unavailable.

The junction shows trimming of 0 bases on V and 4 bases on J, plus 7 bases between the germline ends. From cysteine to phenylalanine, the CDR3 is 13 amino acids long. Only the CDR3 portion is preserved as DNA: 39 bases, with reading frame beginning at the first base. The germline V gene gives CDR1 as SGHRS and CDR2 as YFSETQ. To sequence the TCRbeta CDR3 region, genomic DNA was isolated from the sorted cells. The immunoSEQ Assay was used for sequencing of TCRbeta CDR3 regions. Here the immuneACCESS table is served through TCRdb, limited to in-frame sequences with V and J called. Missing clones are a known gap in these copies; in checked studies unresolved V genes cover under half, and the rest lacks a known reason. For this sample there are tens of thousands of clones; approximately 86% appear just once. Jointly, the top ten make up less than 1.1% of the sample. The trial excluded patients who had a history of autoimmune disease or were on systemic immunosuppression. Peripheral blood for TCR sequencing was collected from all dose cohorts at baseline, on cycle 4 day 1, and on cycle 7 day 1. The samples were taken from a phase I, first-in-human, multicenter, open-label dose-escalation trial of ivuxolimab. Adults with locally advanced or metastatic melanoma, renal cell, hepatocellular, or head and neck squamous cell carcinoma were enrolled in the trial. Before TCR sequencing, CD4+ and CD8+ T cells were separately sorted from peripheral blood.

The rearranged chain carries TRBV5-1 and TRBJ2-5, with TRBD2 perhaps the D gene, on 5 matching bases. Specimen: CD4+ or CD8+ T cells sorted from blood, collected in a trial of the OX40 agonist ivuxolimab. The sequence derives from an adult with an advanced solid tumor such as melanoma, head and neck, liver or kidney cancer. CDR3 protein: CASSLAEGETQYF. The base sequence is TGCGCCAGCAGCTTGGCCGAGGGAGAGACCCAGTACTTC.